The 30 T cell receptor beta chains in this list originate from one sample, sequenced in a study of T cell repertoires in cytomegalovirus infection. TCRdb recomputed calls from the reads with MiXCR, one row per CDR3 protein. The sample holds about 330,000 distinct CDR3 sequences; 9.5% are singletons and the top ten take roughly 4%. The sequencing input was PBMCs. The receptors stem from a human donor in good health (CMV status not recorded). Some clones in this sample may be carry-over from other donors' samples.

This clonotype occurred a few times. CDR3 protein: CASSQLRTGELFF. CDR3 sequence (DNA): TGTGCCAGCAGCCAACTACGGACCGGGGAGCTGTTTTTT. The chain uses TRBV14 and TRBJ2-2; D not certain. Germline V gene data show CDR1 as SGHDN and CDR2 as FVKESK. V was clipped by 2 bases and J by 5 bases, with 6 bases between them. The CDR3 is made up of 13 amino acids.

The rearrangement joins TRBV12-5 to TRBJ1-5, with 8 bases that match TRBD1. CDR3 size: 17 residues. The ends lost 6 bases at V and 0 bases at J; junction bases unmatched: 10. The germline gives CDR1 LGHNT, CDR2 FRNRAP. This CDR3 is CASGPGTGQYSNQPQHF. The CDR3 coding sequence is TGTGCTAGTGGCCCCGGGACAGGACAATATAGCAATCAGCCCCAGCATTTT.

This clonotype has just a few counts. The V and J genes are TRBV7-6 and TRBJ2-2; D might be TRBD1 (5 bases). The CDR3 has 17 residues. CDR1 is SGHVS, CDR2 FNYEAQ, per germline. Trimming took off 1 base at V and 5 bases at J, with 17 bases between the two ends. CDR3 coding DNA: TGTGCCAGCAGCTTAGTTTTTATAGGGGCTGGAACCGGGGAGCTGTTTTTT. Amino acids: CASSLVFIGAGTGELFF.

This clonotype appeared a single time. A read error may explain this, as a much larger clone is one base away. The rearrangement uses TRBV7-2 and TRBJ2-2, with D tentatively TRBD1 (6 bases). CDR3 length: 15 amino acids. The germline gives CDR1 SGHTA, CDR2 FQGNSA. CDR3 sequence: CASSPGQINTEELFF. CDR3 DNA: TGTGCCAGCAGCCCCGGACAGATCAACACCGAGGAGCTGTTTTTT.

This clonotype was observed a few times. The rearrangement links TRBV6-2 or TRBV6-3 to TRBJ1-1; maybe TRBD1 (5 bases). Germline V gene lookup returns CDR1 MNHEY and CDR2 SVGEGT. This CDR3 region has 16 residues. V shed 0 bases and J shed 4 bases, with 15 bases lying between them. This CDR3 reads CASSYSTPQGRTEAFF. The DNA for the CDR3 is TGTGCCAGCAGTTACTCGACGCCTCAGGGTCGCACTGAAGCTTTCTTT.

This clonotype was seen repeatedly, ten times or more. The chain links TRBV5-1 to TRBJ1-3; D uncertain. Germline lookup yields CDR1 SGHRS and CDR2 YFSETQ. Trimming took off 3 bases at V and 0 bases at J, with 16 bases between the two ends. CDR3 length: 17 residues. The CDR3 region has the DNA TGCGCCAGCAGCTGGTCGGCGGGCAGATCCTCTGGAAACACCATATATTTT. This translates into CASSWSAGRSSGNTIYF. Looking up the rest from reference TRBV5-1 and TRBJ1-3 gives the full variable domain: KAGVTQTPRYLIKTRGQQVTLSCSPISGHRSVSWYQQTPGQGLQFLFEYFSETQRNKGNFPGRFSGRQFSNSRSEMNVSTLELGDSALYLCASSWSAGRSSGNTIYFGEGSWLTVV.

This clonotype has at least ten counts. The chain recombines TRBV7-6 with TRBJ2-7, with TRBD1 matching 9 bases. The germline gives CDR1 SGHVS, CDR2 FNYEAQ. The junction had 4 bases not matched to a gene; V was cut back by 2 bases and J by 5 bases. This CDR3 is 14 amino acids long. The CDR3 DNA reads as TGTGCCAGCAGCTTATTAGGACAGGGGCACGAGCAGTACTTC. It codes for CASSLLGQGHEQYF.

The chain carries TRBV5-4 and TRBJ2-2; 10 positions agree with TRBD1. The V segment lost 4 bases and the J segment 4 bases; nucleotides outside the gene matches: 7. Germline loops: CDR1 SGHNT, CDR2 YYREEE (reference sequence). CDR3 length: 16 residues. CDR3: CASSPRQGAGTGELFF. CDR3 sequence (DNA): TGTGCCAGCAGCCCGCGACAGGGGGCGGGCACCGGGGAGCTGTTTTTT. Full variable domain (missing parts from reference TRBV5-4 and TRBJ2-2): ETGVTQSPTHLIKTRGQQVTLRCSSQSGHNTVSWYQQALGQGPQFIFQYYREEENGRGNFPPRFSGLQFPNYSSELNVNALELDDSALYLCASSPRQGAGTGELFFGEGSRLTVL.

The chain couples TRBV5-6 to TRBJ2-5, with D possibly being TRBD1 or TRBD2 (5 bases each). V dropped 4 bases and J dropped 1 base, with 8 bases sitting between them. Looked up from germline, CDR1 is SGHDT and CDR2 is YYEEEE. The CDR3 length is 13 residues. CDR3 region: CASSAGTQETQYF. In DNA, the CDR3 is TGTGCCAGCAGCGCAGGGACCCAAGAGACCCAGTACTTC.

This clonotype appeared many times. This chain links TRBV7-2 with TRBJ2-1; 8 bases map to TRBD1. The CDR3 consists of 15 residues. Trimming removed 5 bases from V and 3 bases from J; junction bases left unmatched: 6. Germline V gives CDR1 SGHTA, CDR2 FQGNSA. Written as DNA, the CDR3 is TGTGCCAGCAGCCGTAGGACAGGGAACTACAATGAGCAGTTCTTC. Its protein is CASSRRTGNYNEQFF. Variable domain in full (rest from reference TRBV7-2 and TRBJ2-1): GAGVSQSPSNKVTEKGKDVELRCDPISGHTALYWYRQSLGQGLEFLIYFQGNSAPDKSGLPSDRFSAERTGGSVSTLTIQRTQQEDSAVYLCASSRRTGNYNEQFFGPGTRLTVL.

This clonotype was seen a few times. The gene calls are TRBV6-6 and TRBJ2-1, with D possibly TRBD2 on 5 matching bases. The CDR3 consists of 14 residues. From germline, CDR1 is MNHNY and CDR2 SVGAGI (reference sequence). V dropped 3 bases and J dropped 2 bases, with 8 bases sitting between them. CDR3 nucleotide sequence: TGTGCCAGCAGTTATAGCGCCACCTACAATGAGCAGTTCTTC. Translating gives CASSYSATYNEQFF.

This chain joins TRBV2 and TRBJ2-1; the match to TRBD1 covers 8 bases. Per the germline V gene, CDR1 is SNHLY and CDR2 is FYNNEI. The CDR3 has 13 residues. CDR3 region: CAIRTGGGNEQFF. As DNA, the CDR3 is TGTGCAATCCGAACAGGGGGAGGCAATGAGCAGTTCTTC.

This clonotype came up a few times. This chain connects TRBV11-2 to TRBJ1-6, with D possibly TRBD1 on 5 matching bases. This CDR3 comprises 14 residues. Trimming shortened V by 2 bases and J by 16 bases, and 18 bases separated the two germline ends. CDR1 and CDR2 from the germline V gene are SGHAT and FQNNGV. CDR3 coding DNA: TGTGCCAGCAGCTTAAGGGGACCCGGGCCAAGTCTCCACTTT. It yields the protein CASSLRGPGPSLHF.

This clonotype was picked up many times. The CDR3 DNA follows: TGTGCCAGCAGCTTAGTGGGACAGGTCGCTGAAGCTTTCTTT. It translates to CASSLVGQVAEAFF. This chain connects TRBV7-9 to TRBJ1-1, with 8 bases matching TRBD1. Germline V lookup: CDR1 SEHNR, CDR2 FQNEAQ (reference sequence). CDR3 length: 14 amino acids. The ends lost 1 base at V and 6 bases at J; junction bases unmatched: 4.

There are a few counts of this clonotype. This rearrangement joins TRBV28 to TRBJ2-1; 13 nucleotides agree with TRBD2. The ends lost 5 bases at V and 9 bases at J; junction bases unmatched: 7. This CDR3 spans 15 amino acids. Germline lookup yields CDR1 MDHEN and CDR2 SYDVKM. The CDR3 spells CASSPWTSGSGEQFF. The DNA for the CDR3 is TGTGCCAGCAGTCCCTGGACTAGCGGGAGCGGTGAGCAGTTCTTC.

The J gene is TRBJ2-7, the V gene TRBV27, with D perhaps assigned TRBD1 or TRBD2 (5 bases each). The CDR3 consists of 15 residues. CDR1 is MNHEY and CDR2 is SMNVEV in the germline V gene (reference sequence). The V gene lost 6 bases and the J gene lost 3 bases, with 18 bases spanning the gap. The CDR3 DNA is TGTGCCAGCAGGACCGACCCGGGACCGAACTACGAGCAGTACTTC. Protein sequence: CASRTDPGPNYEQYF.

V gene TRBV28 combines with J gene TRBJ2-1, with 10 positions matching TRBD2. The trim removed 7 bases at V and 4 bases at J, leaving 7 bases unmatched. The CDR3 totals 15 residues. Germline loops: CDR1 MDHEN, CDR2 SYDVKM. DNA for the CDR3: TGTGCCAGCACCGTGGCTAGCGGGAGTTACAATGAGCAGTTCTTC. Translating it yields CASTVASGSYNEQFF. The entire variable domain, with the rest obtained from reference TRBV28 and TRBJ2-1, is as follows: DVKVTQSSRYLVKRTGEKVFLECVQDMDHENMFWYRQDPGLGLRLIYFSYDVKMKEKGDIPEGYSVSREKKERFSLILESASTNQTSMYLCASTVASGSYNEQFFGPGTRLTVL.

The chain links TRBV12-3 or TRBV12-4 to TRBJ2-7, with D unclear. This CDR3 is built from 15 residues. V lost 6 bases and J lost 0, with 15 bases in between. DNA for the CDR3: TGTGCCAGCAGCCCCCGACTTCGGAGCTCCTACGAGCAGTACTTC. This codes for CASSPRLRSSYEQYF.

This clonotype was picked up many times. The CDR3 DNA is TGTGCCAGCAGCCCCCGACAGGCGGGGACCTACGAGCAGTACTTC. Its translation: CASSPRQAGTYEQYF. The chain uses TRBV11-2 and TRBJ2-7; D may correspond to TRBD1 or TRBD2 (6 bases each). Germline CDR1 and CDR2: SGHAT and FQNNGV. V was trimmed by 5 bases and J by 2 bases, leaving 16 bases between them. The CDR3 contains 15 residues. Full variable domain (missing parts from reference TRBV11-2 and TRBJ2-7): EAGVAQSPRYKIIEKRQSVAFWCNPISGHATLYWYQQILGQGPKLLIQFQNNGVVDDSQLPKDRFSAERLKGVDSTLKIQPAKLEDSAVYLCASSPRQAGTYEQYFGPGTRLTVT.

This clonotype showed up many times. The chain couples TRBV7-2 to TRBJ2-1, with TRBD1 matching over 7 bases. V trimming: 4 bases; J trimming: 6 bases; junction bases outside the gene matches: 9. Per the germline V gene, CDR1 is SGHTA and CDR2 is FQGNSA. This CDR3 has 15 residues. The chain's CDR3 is CASSSQGQWGNEQFF. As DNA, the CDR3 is TGTGCCAGCAGCTCTCAGGGACAGTGGGGCAATGAGCAGTTCTTC.

The CDR3 loop is CASSLLAGGPTGELFF. The CDR3 coding sequence is TGTGCCAGCAGCCTGCTAGCGGGGGGTCCGACCGGGGAGCTGTTTTTT. This chain joins TRBV7-2 and TRBJ2-2; 11 bases fit TRBD2. This CDR3 region has 16 residues. V was pared by 5 bases and J by 5 bases, with 7 bases of the junction left unmatched. Germline V lookup: CDR1 SGHTA, CDR2 FQGNSA.

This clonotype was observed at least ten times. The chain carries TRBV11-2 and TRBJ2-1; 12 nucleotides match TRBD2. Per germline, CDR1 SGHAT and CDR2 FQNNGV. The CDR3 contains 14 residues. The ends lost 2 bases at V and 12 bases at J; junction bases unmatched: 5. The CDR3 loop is CASSLRLAGGLQFF. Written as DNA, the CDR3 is TGTGCCAGCAGCTTACGTCTAGCGGGAGGGCTGCAGTTCTTC.

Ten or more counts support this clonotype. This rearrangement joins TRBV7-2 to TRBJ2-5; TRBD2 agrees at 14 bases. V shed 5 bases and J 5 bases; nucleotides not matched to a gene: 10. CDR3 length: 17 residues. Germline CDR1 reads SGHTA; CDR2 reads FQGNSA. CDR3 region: CASSHRLAGGPGETQYF. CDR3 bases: TGTGCCAGCAGCCACCGACTAGCGGGGGGGCCCGGGGAGACCCAGTACTTC.

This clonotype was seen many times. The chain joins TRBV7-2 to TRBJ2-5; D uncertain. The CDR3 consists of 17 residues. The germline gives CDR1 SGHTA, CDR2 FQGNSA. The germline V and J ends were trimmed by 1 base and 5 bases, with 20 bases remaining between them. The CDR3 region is CASSLDPGTHRRETQYF. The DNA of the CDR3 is TGTGCCAGCAGCTTAGATCCCGGAACTCACCGAAGGGAGACCCAGTACTTC.

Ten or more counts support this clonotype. The CDR3 sequence is CASSRGPREPYNEQFF. The CDR3 DNA reads TGCGCCAGCAGCCGGGGACCGAGGGAGCCCTACAATGAGCAGTTCTTC. V is TRBV5-1 and J is TRBJ2-1; TRBD1 or TRBD2 may be the D gene (5 bases each). CDR1 SGHRS and CDR2 YFSETQ come from the germline V gene. The length of the CDR3 is 16 residues. V lost 4 bases, J lost 2 bases, and 16 bases lay in between.

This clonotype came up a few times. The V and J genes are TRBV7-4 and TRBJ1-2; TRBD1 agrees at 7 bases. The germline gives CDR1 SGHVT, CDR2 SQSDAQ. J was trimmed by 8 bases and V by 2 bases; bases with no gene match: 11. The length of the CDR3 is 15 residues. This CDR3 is CASSLLDRDLGGYTF. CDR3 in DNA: TGTGCCAGCAGCTTACTCGACAGGGACCTTGGGGGCTACACCTTC.

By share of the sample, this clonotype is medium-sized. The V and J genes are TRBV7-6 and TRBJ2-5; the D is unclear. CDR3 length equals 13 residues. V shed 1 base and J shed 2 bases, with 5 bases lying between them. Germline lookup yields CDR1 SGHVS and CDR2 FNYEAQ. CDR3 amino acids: CASSLGRQETQYF. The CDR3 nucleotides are TGTGCCAGCAGCTTAGGCCGGCAAGAGACCCAGTACTTC.

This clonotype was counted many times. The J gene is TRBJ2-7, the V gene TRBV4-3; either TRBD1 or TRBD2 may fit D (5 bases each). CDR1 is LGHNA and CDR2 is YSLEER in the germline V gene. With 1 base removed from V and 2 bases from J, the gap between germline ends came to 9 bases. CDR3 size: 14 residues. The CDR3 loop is CASSQGGGPYEQYF. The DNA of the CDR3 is TGCGCCAGCAGCCAAGGGGGCGGGCCCTACGAGCAGTACTTC.

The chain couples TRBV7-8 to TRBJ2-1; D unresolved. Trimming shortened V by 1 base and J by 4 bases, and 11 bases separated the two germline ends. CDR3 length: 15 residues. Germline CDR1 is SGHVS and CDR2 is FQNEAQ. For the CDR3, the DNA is TGTGCCAGCAGCTTAGATCGGCGTCTGTACAATGAGCAGTTCTTC. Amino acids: CASSLDRRLYNEQFF. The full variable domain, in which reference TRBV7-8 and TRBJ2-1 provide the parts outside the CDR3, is GAGVSQSPRYKVAKRGQDVALRCDPISGHVSLFWYQQALGQGPEFLTYFQNEAQLDKSGLPSDRFFAERPEGSVSTLKIQRTQQEDSAVYLCASSLDRRLYNEQFFGPGTRLTVL.

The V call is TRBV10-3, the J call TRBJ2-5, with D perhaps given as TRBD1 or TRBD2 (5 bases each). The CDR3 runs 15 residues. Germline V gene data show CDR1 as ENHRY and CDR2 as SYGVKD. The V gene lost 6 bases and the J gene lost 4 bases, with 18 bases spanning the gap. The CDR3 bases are TGTGCCATCAGCCTCTCGGGGACCGGTGGAGAGACCCAGTACTTC. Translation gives CAISLSGTGGETQYF.